This record looks at one T cell receptor beta chain sequence and its context. As yet, its antigen is unknown. The data derive from a study of breast tumors, draining lymph nodes, adjacent tissues. V lost 4 bases and J 4 bases, leaving 8 bases between the germline ends. Per germline, CDR1 MGHRA and CDR2 YSYEKL. The CDR3 sequence is 12 residues long. Study-level findings and limits: Tumor repertoires ranked between lymph nodes and nontumor tissue in diversity, with V and J gene preferences. Tumor and nontumor repertoires were significantly more similar in luminal-like than in basal-like breast cancer.

TCRdb reprocessed the multiplex PCR reads with MiXCR, giving one entry per CDR3 protein. The sample comprises tens of thousands of distinct CDR3 sequences, about 21% of which are singletons, and 6.5% to 8% rests with the top ten. The sequence derives from a female donor with breast cancer. Some clones in this sample may be carry-over from other donors' samples. The chain recombines TRBV4-1 with TRBJ2-7, with D unclear. The sequenced sample was breast tumor tissue. The CDR3, as DNA: TGCGCCAGCAGCCCGGGCCGGTACGAGCAGTACTTC. It yields the protein CASSPGRYEQYF.